This T cell receptor (beta chain) emerged from a study of blood T cell repertoires in COVID-19. Study-wide background: From T cells, B-cell-depleted T cells, or PBMCs came the material, which was cDNA or gDNA.

CDR1 is SGHRS and CDR2 is YFSETQ in the germline V gene. The ends lost 4 bases at V and 10 bases at J; junction bases unmatched: 9. There are 14 residues in the CDR3. The authors' processing: Using reference gene primer amplification, nucleated cell counts were estimated. Generated by immunoSEQ multiplex PCR, the TCRdb table keeps only in-frame clones and is missing some. V, J and clone size are those of that table, while D and trimming were read from the DNA. The repertoire holds about 65,000 clones, with roughly 85% as singletons. Specimen: peripheral blood. The chain employs TRBV5-1 and TRBJ1-1, with 11 bases lining up with TRBD1. This TCR derives from a human donor in a cohort sampled during active COVID-19. Written as DNA, the CDR3 is TGCGCCAGCAGCGGGGGACAGGGGGAAGTCCCAGCTTTCTTT. Its translation: CASSGGQGEVPAFF.